The source of this T cell receptor (beta chain) is a study of shared clonotypes between healthy human individuals. CD8 memory merged CD45RO+ with CCR7-negative CD45RA+ TemRA cells. Points from the study as a whole: Around 5% of naive CD4 clonotypes were common to a few donors.

The authors distributed each subset's genomic DNA evenly over several immunoSEQ plates. Assay used: immunoSEQ multiplex PCR; TCRdb lists only in-frame clones, some missing. The sample holds roughly 380,000 clones, about 97% seen once. Germline assignment: CDR1 SGDLS and CDR2 YYNGEE. This CDR3 is built from 14 residues. V dropped 4 bases and J dropped 0 bases, with 9 bases sitting between them. On this clone itself: Its antigen is as yet unknown.

V and J are TRBV9 and TRBJ2-3; no clear D gene. The receptor was isolated from a young man in good health. The sample comprised memory CD8+ T cells sorted from blood. Subset denoted: CD45RO+ cells pooled with CCR7-negative TemRA cells. CDR3 sequence: CASSLLQSTDTQYF. Here the CDR3 DNA reads TGTGCCAGCAGCCTTCTTCAGAGCACAGATACGCAGTATTTT.